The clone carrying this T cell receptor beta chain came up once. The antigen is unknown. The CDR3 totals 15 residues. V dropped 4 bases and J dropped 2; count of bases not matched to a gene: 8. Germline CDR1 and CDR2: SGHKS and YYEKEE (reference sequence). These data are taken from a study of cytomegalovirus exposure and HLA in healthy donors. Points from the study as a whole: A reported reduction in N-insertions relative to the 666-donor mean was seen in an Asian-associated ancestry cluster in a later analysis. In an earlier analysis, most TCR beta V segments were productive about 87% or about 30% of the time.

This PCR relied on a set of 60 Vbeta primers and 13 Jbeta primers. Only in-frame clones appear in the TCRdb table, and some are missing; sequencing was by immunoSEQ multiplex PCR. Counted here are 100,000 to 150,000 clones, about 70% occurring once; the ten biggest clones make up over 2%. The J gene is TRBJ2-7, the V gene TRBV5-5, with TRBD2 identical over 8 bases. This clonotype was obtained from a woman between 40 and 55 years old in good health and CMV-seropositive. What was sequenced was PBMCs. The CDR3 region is CASSPGGKGAYEQYF. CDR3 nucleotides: TGTGCCAGCAGCCCGGGGGGGAAAGGTGCCTACGAGCAGTACTTC.